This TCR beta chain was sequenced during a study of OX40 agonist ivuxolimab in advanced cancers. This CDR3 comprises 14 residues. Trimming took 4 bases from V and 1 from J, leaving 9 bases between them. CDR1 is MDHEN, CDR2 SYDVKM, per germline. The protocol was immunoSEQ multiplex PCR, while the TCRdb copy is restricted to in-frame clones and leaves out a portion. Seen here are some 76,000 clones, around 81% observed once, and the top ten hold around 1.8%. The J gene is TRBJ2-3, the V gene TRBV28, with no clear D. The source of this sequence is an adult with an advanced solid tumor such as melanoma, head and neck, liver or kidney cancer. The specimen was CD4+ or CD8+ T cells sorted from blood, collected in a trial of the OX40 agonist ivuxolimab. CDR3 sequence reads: CASSSLEGTDTQYF. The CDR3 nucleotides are TGTGCCAGCAGTTCCCTTGAGGGCACAGATACGCAGTATTTT.